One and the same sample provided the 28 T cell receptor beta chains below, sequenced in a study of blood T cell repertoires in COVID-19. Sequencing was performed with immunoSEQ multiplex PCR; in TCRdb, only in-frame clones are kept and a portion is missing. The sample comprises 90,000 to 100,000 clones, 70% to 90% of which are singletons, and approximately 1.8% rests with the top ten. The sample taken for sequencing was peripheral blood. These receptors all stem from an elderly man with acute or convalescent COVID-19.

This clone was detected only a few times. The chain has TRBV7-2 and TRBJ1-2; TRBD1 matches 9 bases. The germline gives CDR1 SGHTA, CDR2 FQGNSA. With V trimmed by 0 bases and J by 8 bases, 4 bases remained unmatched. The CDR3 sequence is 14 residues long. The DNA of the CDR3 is TGTGCCAGCAGCTTAGCGGGACAGGGTGCCGGCTACACCTTC. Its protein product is CASSLAGQGAGYTF.

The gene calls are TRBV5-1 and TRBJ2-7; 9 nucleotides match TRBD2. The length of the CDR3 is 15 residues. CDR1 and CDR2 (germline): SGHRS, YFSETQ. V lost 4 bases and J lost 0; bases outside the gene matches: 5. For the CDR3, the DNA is TGCGCCAGCAGCGAGGCGGGAGGGCTCTCCTACGAGCAGTACTTC. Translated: CASSEAGGLSYEQYF.

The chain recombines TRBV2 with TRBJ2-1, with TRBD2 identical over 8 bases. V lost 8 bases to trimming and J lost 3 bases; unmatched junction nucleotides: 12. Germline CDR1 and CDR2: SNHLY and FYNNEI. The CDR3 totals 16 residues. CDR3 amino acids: CASEEAGGQFYNEQFF. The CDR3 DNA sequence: TGTGCCAGCGAGGAGGCGGGAGGTCAGTTCTACAATGAGCAGTTCTTC.

CDR3 sequence (DNA): TGCAGCGTGCTTAGAGGGGGAAGTGATGGCTACACCTTC. Translation: CSVLRGGSDGYTF. The chain links TRBV29-1 to TRBJ1-2; tentatively, D is TRBD1 (6 bases). Germline V lookup: CDR1 SQVTM, CDR2 ANQGSEA. This CDR3 has 13 amino acids. V lost 6 bases, J lost 6 bases, and 17 bases lay in between.

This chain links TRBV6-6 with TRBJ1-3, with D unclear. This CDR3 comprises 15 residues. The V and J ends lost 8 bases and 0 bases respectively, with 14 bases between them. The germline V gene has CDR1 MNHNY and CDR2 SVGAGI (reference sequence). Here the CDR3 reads CASSRGNLSGNTIYF. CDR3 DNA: TGTGCCAGCTCAAGAGGGAATCTCTCTGGAAACACCATATATTTT.

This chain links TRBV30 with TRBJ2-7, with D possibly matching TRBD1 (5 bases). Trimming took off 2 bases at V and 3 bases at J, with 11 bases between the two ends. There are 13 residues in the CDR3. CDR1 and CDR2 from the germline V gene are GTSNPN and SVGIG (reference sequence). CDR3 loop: CAWSKGAVYEQYF. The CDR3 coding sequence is TGTGCCTGGAGTAAAGGGGCGGTCTACGAGCAGTACTTC. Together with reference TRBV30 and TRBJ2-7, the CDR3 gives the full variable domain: SQTIHQWPATLVQPVGSPLSLECTVEGTSNPNLYWYRQAAGRGLQLLFYSVGIGQISSEVPQNLSASRPQDRQFILSSKKLLLSDSGFYLCAWSKGAVYEQYFGPGTRLTVT.

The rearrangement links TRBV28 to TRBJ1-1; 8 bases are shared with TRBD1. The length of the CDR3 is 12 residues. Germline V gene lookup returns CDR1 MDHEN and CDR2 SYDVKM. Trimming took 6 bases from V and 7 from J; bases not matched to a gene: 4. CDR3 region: CASRRQGNEAFF. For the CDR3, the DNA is TGTGCCAGCAGAAGACAGGGGAATGAAGCTTTCTTT.

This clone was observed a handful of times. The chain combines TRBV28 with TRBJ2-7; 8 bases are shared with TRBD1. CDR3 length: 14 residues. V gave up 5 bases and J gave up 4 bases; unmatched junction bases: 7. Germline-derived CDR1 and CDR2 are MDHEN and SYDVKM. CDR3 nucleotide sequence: TGTGCCAGCAGTATCAGGACAGGGAGGTACGAGCAGTACTTC. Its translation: CASSIRTGRYEQYF.

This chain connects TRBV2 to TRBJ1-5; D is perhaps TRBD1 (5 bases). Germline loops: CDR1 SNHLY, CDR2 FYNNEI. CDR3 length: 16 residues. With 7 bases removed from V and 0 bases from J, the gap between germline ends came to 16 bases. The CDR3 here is CASTTDSVYSNQPQHF. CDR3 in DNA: TGTGCCAGCACGACAGATTCCGTTTATAGCAATCAGCCCCAGCATTTT.

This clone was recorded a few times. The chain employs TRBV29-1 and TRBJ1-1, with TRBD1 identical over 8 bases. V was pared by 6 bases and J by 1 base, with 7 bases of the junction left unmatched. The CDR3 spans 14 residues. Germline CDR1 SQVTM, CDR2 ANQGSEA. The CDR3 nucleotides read TGCAGCGTGGGGAGACAGGGGACGAACACTGAAGCTTTCTTT. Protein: CSVGRQGTNTEAFF.

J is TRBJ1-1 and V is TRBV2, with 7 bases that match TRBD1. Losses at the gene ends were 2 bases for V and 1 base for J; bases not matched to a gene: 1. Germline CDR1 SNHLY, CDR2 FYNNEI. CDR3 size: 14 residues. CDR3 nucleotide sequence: TGTGCCAGCAGTGAACGACAGGGGAACACTGAAGCTTTCTTT. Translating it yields CASSERQGNTEAFF.

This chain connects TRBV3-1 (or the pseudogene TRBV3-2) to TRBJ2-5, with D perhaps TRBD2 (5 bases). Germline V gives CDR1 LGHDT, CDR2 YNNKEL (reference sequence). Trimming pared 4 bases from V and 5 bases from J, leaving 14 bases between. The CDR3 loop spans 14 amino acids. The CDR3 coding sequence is TGTGCCAGCAGCCGATTGGGAGTAAGGGAGACCCAGTACTTC. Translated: CASSRLGVRETQYF.

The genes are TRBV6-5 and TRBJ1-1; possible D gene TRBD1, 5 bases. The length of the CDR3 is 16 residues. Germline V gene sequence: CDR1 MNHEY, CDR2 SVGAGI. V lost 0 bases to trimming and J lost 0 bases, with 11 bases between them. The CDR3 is CASSYSWQGVNTEAFF. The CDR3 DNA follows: TGTGCCAGCAGTTACTCGTGGCAGGGCGTGAACACTGAAGCTTTCTTT.

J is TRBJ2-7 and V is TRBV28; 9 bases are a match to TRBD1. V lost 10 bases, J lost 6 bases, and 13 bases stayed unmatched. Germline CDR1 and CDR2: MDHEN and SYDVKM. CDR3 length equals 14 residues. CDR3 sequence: CAIASTGTGFEQYF. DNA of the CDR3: TGTGCCATCGCTTCGACCGGGACAGGGTTCGAGCAGTACTTC.

CDR3 amino acids: CASSDPSRPSGNPDTQYF. The CDR3 DNA reads TGTGCCAGCAGCGATCCTTCCAGGCCTAGCGGGAATCCAGATACGCAGTATTTT. The J gene is TRBJ2-3, the V gene TRBV7-9, with TRBD2 identical over 9 bases. V lost 5 bases, J lost 4 bases, and 16 bases stayed unmatched. This CDR3 contains 18 residues. Germline CDR1 reads SEHNR; CDR2 reads FQNEAQ (reference sequence).

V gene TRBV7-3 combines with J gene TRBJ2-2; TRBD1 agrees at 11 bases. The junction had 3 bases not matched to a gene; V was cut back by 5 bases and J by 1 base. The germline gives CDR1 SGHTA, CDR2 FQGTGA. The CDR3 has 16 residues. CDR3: CASSRDRGLNTGELFF. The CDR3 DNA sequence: TGTGCCAGCAGCCGGGACAGGGGGTTGAACACCGGGGAGCTGTTTTTT.

The CDR3 region is CASSLARLRGSGNTIYF. DNA of the CDR3: TGTGCCAGCAGCTTAGCGCGGTTAAGGGGCTCTGGAAACACCATATATTTT. This sequence joins TRBV7-2 and TRBJ1-3, with D tentatively TRBD1 (5 bases). There are 17 residues in the CDR3. Trimming shortened V by 0 bases and J by 0 bases, and 12 bases separated the two germline ends. Germline V gene sequence: CDR1 SGHTA, CDR2 FQGNSA.

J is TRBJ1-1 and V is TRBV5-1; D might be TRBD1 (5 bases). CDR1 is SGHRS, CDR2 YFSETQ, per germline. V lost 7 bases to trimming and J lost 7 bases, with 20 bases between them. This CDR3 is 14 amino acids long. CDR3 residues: CASSTGGAPHEAFF. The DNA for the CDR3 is TGCGCCAGCTCCACCGGAGGGGCACCCCATGAAGCTTTCTTT.

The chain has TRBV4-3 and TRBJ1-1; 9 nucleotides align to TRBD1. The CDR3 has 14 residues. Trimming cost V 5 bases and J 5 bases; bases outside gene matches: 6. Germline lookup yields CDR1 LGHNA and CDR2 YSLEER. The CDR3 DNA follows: TGCGCCAGCAGCTCGGGACAGGGCAAGACTGAAGCTTTCTTT. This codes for CASSSGQGKTEAFF.

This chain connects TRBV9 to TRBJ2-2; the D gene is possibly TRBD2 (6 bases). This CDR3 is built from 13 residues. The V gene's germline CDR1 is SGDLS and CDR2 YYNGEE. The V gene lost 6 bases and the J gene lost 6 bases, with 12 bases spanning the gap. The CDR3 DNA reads TGTGCCAGCACCCCCCCTAGCGCCGGGGAGCTGTTTTTT. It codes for CASTPPSAGELFF.

In DNA, the CDR3 is TGTGCCAGCAGTCCTGATTCACTAGCGGGGTATCTCGGGGAGCTGTTTTTT. Protein: CASSPDSLAGYLGELFF. V gene TRBV28 combines with J gene TRBJ2-2; 10 bases line up with TRBD2. The CDR3 sequence is 17 residues long. CDR1 is MDHEN and CDR2 is SYDVKM in the germline V gene. The J segment lost 7 bases and the V segment lost 5 bases, leaving 13 bases of the junction unmatched.

In DNA, the CDR3 is TGTGCCAGCAGCACCTGGACAGGGGGGACCGGGGAGCTGTTTTTT. Translated, it gives CASSTWTGGTGELFF. This chain uses TRBV5-5 with TRBJ2-2; 10 positions agree with TRBD1. CDR3 length: 15 amino acids. Unmatched junction bases numbered 5, after V lost 4 bases and J lost 5 bases. Germline CDR1 reads SGHKS; CDR2 reads YYEKEE (reference sequence). Full variable domain (remainder filled in from reference TRBV5-5 and TRBJ2-2): DAGVTQSPTHLIKTRGQQVTLRCSPISGHKSVSWYQQVLGQGPQFIFQYYEKEERGRGNFPDRFSARQFPNYSSELNVNALLLGDSALYLCASSTWTGGTGELFFGEGSRLTVL.

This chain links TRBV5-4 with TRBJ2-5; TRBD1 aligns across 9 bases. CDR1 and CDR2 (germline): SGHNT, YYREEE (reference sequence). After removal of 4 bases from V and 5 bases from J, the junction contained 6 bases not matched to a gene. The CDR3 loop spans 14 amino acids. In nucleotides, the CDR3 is TGTGCCAGCAGCCCGGGACAGGGTCGGGAGACCCAGTACTTC. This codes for CASSPGQGRETQYF.

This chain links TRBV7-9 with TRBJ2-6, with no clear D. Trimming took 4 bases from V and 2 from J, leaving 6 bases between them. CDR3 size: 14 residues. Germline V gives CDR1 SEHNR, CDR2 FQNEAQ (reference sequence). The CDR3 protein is CASSSPTGANVLTF. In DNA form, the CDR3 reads TGTGCCAGCAGCTCCCCCACTGGGGCCAACGTCCTGACTTTC.

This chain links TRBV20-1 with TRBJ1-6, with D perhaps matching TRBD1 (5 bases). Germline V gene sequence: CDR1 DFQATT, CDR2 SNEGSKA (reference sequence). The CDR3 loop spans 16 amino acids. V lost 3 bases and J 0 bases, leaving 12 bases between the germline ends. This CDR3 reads CSASPGRSSYNSPLHF. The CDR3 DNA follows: TGCAGTGCTAGTCCAGGGAGGTCCTCCTATAATTCACCCCTCCACTTT.

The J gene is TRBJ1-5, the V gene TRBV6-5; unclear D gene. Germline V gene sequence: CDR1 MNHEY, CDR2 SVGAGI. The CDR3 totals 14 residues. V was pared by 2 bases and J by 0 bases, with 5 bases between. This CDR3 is CASSYQVSNQPQHF. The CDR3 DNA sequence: TGTGCCAGCAGTTACCAGGTTAGCAATCAGCCCCAGCATTTT.

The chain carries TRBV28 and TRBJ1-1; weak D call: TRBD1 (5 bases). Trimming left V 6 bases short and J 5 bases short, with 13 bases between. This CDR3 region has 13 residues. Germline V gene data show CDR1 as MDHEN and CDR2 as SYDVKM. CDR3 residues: CASRIWGRTEAFF. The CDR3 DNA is TGTGCCAGCAGGATTTGGGGCCGTACTGAAGCTTTCTTT. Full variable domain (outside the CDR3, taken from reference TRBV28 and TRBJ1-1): DVKVTQSSRYLVKRTGEKVFLECVQDMDHENMFWYRQDPGLGLRLIYFSYDVKMKEKGDIPEGYSVSREKKERFSLILESASTNQTSMYLCASRIWGRTEAFFGQGTRLTVV.

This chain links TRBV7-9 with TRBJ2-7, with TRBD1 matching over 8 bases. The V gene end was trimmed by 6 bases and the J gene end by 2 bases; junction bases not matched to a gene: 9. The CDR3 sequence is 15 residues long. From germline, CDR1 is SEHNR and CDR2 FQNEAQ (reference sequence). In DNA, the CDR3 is TGTGCCAGCAGTCGCTCCGGGACAGGAGCCTACGAGCAGTACTTC. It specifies CASSRSGTGAYEQYF.